Listed below are T cell receptor beta chains from one sample, sequenced in a study of OX40 agonist ivuxolimab in advanced cancers. Clones were read by immunoSEQ multiplex PCR, and TCRdb kept only the in-frame ones, dropping some. The sample consists of roughly 62,000 clones, around 85% of them appearing once. The sequencing used CD4+ or CD8+ T cells sorted from blood, collected in a trial of the OX40 agonist ivuxolimab. These receptors were taken from an adult with an advanced solid tumor such as melanoma, head and neck, liver or kidney cancer. Both conserved end residues are part of each CDR3. D genes are given only for firm matches. The size field is filled for only some rows; it gives once, few, many or a size class.

D	size	V	J	DNA	CDR3
-	-	TRBV5-1	TRBJ1-6	TGCGCCAGCAGCTTCTCCCTACAGAGCTCCTATAATTCACCCCTCCACTTT	CASSFSLQSSYNSPLHF
-	-	TRBV18	TRBJ2-1	TGTGCCAGCTCACTTGCCGGGACGCTCAATGAGCAGTTCTTC	CASSLAGTLNEQFF
TRBD1	-	TRBV14	TRBJ1-6	TGTGCCAGCAGCCCCCGACAGGGGGGTTCACCCCTCCACTTT	CASSPRQGGSPLHF
TRBD1	-	TRBV28	TRBJ1-6	TGTGCCAGCAGCTCGGACAGGGGGATAAGTCGGCGTTCACCCCTCCACTTT	CASSSDRGISRRSPLHF
TRBD1	-	TRBV5-5	TRBJ2-4	TGTGCCAGCAGCCCGGGGACAGGGAGGGCCAAAAACATTCAGTACTTC	CASSPGTGRAKNIQYF
-	-	TRBV19	TRBJ2-1	TGTGCCAGTAGTCCCGGGTCCCGCTCCTACAATGAGCAGTTCTTC	CASSPGSRSYNEQFF
TRBD1	-	TRBV5-1	TRBJ2-2	TGCGCCAGCAGCTCGGGACAGGTGAACACCGGGGAGCTGTTTTTT	CASSSGQVNTGELFF
-	-	TRBV7-8	TRBJ2-6	TGTGCCAGCACCGGTGGGGCCAACGTCCTGACTTTC	CASTGGANVLTF
-	-	TRBV30	TRBJ1-2	TGTGCCAGGGCCGGAGGGCCGCGCGAGTCTAACTATGGCTACACCTTC	CARAGGPRESNYGYTF
-	-	TRBV6-1	TRBJ1-1	TGTGCCAGCACTCCTGAAGCTTTCTTT	CASTPEAFF
TRBD2	-	TRBV7-2	TRBJ2-7	TGTGCCAGCAGCTTAAAGAGCGGGGGCTGGGACGAGCAGTACTTC	CASSLKSGGWDEQYF
-	-	TRBV7-6	TRBJ2-7	TGTGCCAGCAGCCCGTCGGGGCCGTACGAGCAGTACTTC	CASSPSGPYEQYF
TRBD1	-	TRBV5-1	TRBJ1-2	TGCGCCAGCAGCTTGGAATGGACAGGGGAAGGCTACACCTTC	CASSLEWTGEGYTF
-	-	TRBV11-2	TRBJ1-2	TGTGCCAGCAGCTTAGATCAACAGGGTAACTATGGCTACACCTTC	CASSLDQQGNYGYTF
-	-	TRBV7-2	TRBJ1-2	TGTGCCAGCAGCTTAGAGTCAGGAAAGTCTATGGGCTACACCTTC	CASSLESGKSMGYTF
-	-	TRBV28	TRBJ2-7	TGTGCCAGCAGTTTTTTGATGAGCTCCTACGAGCAGTACTTC	CASSFLMSSYEQYF
-	-	TRBV6-6	TRBJ2-7	TGTGCCAGCAGTATACAAGTCGCTGGAAAGGGTGGCGAGCAGTACTTC	CASSIQVAGKGGEQYF
-	-	TRBV18	TRBJ2-2	TGTGCCAGCTCCCAACAGGAGGGGAGCGCGATCACCGGGGAGCTGTTTTTT	CASSQQEGSAITGELFF
TRBD1	-	TRBV9	TRBJ1-6	TGTGCCAGCAGCACTCGGGACAGGGGGAATTCACCCCTCCACTTT	CASSTRDRGNSPLHF
-	-	TRBV4-1	TRBJ2-1	TGCGCCAGCAGCGGACACGGAGGTGGCGGTGAGCAGTTCTTC	CASSGHGGGGEQFF
-	-	TRBV6-5	TRBJ2-7	TGTGCCACCACGTCCCGGGGGGCCCTCGATTCGCAGTACTTC	CATTSRGALDSQYF
TRBD2	-	TRBV11-2	TRBJ2-5	TGTGCCAGCAGCCCTGTGAGCGGGAGAGGCCCAGAGACCCAGTACTTC	CASSPVSGRGPETQYF
TRBD1	-	TRBV5-6	TRBJ2-2	TGTGCCAGCAGCTTTGGCAGGGGGCGCGGGGATTACACCGGGGAGCTGTTTTTT	CASSFGRGRGDYTGELFF
-	-	TRBV7-6	TRBJ2-2	TGTGCCAGCAGCTTAGGTAGTTTCGGCACCGGGGAGCTGTTTTTT	CASSLGSFGTGELFF
TRBD2	-	TRBV14	TRBJ2-3	TGTGCCAGCAGCCGGAGAAGCGGGGGAACCACAGATACGCAGTATTTT	CASSRRSGGTTDTQYF
-	-	TRBV2	TRBJ1-3	TGTGCCAGCCAGACCGCCTCAGAAGGAAACACCATATATTTT	CASQTASEGNTIYF
-	-	TRBV2	TRBJ1-5	TGTGCCAGCAAGGGGGAAGGTAATCAGCCCCAGCATTTT	CASKGEGNQPQHF
TRBD2	-	TRBV7-2	TRBJ2-1	TGTGCCAGCAATCCCTCAGGGACTAGCCCCAATGAGCAGTTCTTC	CASNPSGTSPNEQFF
TRBD1	-	TRBV30	TRBJ1-3	TGTGCCTGGAGTGAAGGACAGGGGTGGAGAAACACCATATATTTT	CAWSEGQGWRNTIYF
-	-	TRBV5-4	TRBJ2-3	TGTGCCAGCAGCTTGGGAATAGAATCAGATACGCAGTATTTT	CASSLGIESDTQYF
-	-	TRBV5-4	TRBJ2-2	TGTGCCAGCAGCTTGGGGGACGGCACCGGGGAGCTGTTTTTT	CASSLGDGTGELFF
TRBD1	-	TRBV14	TRBJ1-2	TGTGCCAGCAGCCAGGGACAGTTCTATGGCTACACCTTC	CASSQGQFYGYTF
-	-	TRBV10-1	TRBJ2-3	TGCGCCAGCAGAGGGACAACCCAGGGAGATACGCAGTATTTT	CASRGTTQGDTQYF
TRBD2	-	TRBV2	TRBJ2-1	TGTGCCAGCAGTGAATGGACTAGCGGGAGACAAAATGAGCAGTTCTTC	CASSEWTSGRQNEQFF
TRBD2	once	TRBV7-3	TRBJ2-3	TGTGCCAGCAGCCCCGGGACTAGCGCTAGCACAGATACGCAGTATTTT	CASSPGTSASTDTQYF
TRBD1	once	TRBV6-6	TRBJ1-5	TGTGCCAGCAGTCCCGGACAGGGTGACAATCAGCCCCAGCATTTT	CASSPGQGDNQPQHF
-	-	TRBV28	TRBJ2-1	TGTGCCAGCAGTTTACTAGGGCCGTACAATGAGCAGTTCTTC	CASSLLGPYNEQFF
-	-	TRBV20-1	TRBJ2-7	TGCAGTGCTAGTGGGAATGTAGAGTACTTC	CSASGNVEYF
TRBD1	once	TRBV5-5	TRBJ2-5	TGTGCCAGCAGCTTGGTGCTTCAGGGGGAGGAGACCCAGTACTTC	CASSLVLQGEETQYF